What follows are 21 T cell receptor beta chains derived from one specimen sequenced in a study of Ad26.COV2.S vaccination and SARS-CoV-2 variants. Produced via immunoSEQ multiplex PCR; TCRdb's table is partial and in-frame only. The table has 250,000 to 300,000 clones, about 87% seen once. Sample treatment: over 15 received Ad26.COV2.S at low or high dose, single or two shots; 5 received placebo; per-sample allocation not given. After the first vaccine or placebo injection, samples were drawn on day 63. The specimen comprised peripheral blood, sampled in a trial of Ad26.COV2.S vaccine versus placebo. The receptors were sampled from a person between 18 and 65 years old who received the Ad26.COV2.S COVID-19 vaccine or a placebo.

The chain uses TRBV5-1 and TRBJ2-7; D not resolved. CDR1 and CDR2 from the germline V gene are SGHRS and YFSETQ. V lost 0 bases to trimming and J lost 7 bases, with 26 bases between them. The CDR3 runs 18 residues. The chain's CDR3 is CASSLEAPTRAPEVEQYF. CDR3 nucleotide sequence: TGCGCCAGCAGCTTGGAAGCCCCCACGAGAGCCCCTGAGGTTGAGCAGTACTTC.

This clone has just one count. V and J are TRBV27 and TRBJ1-2; D might be TRBD1 (6 bases). CDR1 MNHEY and CDR2 SMNVEV come from the germline V gene (reference sequence). V was clipped by 6 bases and J by 2 bases, with 19 bases between them. The CDR3 is made up of 16 amino acids. The CDR3 reads CASSLTPGTRNYGYTF. The CDR3 DNA sequence: TGTGCCAGCAGCCTGACGCCCGGGACACGGAACTATGGCTACACCTTC.

This clone was counted between two and nine times. The rearrangement joins TRBV30 to TRBJ2-7, with unresolved D. Trimming took off 0 bases at V and 6 bases at J, with 9 bases between the two ends. The CDR3 spans 12 residues. Germline CDR1 GTSNPN, CDR2 SVGIG (reference sequence). The CDR3 spells CAWSVQGFEQYF. The CDR3 DNA reads as TGTGCCTGGAGTGTACAAGGGTTCGAGCAGTACTTC.

The chain employs TRBV6-5 and TRBJ2-7, with 11 bases that match TRBD2. In germline, CDR1 is MNHEY, CDR2 SVGAGI. There are 15 residues in the CDR3. Germline trimming cut 0 bases from V and 4 bases from J; bases unmatched to any gene: 2. The CDR3 region is CASSYSTSGGYEQYF. CDR3 DNA: TGTGCCAGCAGTTACTCAACTAGCGGGGGATACGAGCAGTACTTC.

The CDR3 DNA reads TGTGCCAGCCAGCTAGGCGCTCGCTACGAGCAGTACTTC. Its protein product is CASQLGARYEQYF. The chain is built from TRBV12-3 or TRBV12-4 and TRBJ2-7; D remains ambiguous. Trimming cost V 8 bases and J 3 bases, with 14 bases left between them. This CDR3 spans 13 amino acids.

V is TRBV13 and J is TRBJ2-3, with a tentative D call TRBD2 (7 bases). Germline values: CDR1 PRHDT, CDR2 FYEKMQ (reference sequence). Trimming cost V 2 bases and J 3 bases, with 15 bases left between them. The CDR3 covers 16 residues. CDR3 protein: CASSLRSEGGTDTQYF. Here the CDR3 DNA reads TGTGCCAGCAGCTTACGGTCTGAGGGGGGGACAGATACGCAGTATTTT.

The V gene is TRBV5-1, the J gene TRBJ1-6, with D unclear. Trimming cost V 0 bases and J 10 bases, with 8 bases left between them. The germline CDR1 and CDR2 sequences are SGHRS and YFSETQ. The CDR3 consists of 13 residues. CDR3 residues: CASSLVAASPLHF. CDR3 coding DNA: TGCGCCAGCAGCTTGGTTGCGGCCTCACCCCTCCACTTT.

The V call is TRBV18, the J call TRBJ2-7, with D possibly TRBD2 on 7 matching bases. The CDR3 loop spans 13 amino acids. Germline CDR1 KGHSH, CDR2 LQKENI. V gave up 6 bases and J gave up 5 bases, with 14 bases separating them. The CDR3 DNA reads TGTGCCAGCTCCAGGGGAGGGGAAAACGAGCAGTACTTC. Translation: CASSRGGENEQYF.

V and J are TRBV12-3 or TRBV12-4 and TRBJ1-1; the D is unclear. The germline V and J ends were trimmed by 6 bases and 1 base, with 6 bases remaining between them. This CDR3 region has 12 residues. Here the CDR3 reads CASSIRNTEAFF. In DNA, the CDR3 is TGTGCCAGCAGCATAAGGAACACTGAAGCTTTCTTT.

This clone was detected only once. This rearrangement joins TRBV7-6 to TRBJ2-2; 9 bases map to TRBD2. CDR1 is SGHVS, CDR2 FNYEAQ, per germline. V shed 3 bases, J shed 2 bases, and the junction held 10 bases outside the gene matches. This CDR3 comprises 18 residues. The CDR3 bases are TGTGCCAGCAGCTTCCCGCGGGGGGGCCGCGTCAACACCGGGGAGCTGTTTTTT. Protein product: CASSFPRGGRVNTGELFF.

The rearrangement links TRBV29-1 to TRBJ2-5, with D perhaps TRBD2 (5 bases). The germline gives CDR1 SQVTM, CDR2 ANQGSEA. This CDR3 region has 16 residues. V lost 5 bases and J 5 bases, leaving 24 bases between the germline ends. The CDR3 sequence is CSVTDLGLEVTETQYF. The CDR3, as DNA: TGCAGCGTTACGGATTTGGGTTTGGAGGTTACGGAGACCCAGTACTTC. Together with reference TRBV29-1 and TRBJ2-5, the CDR3 gives the full variable domain: SAVISQKPSRDICQRGTSLTIQCQVDSQVTMMFWYRQQPGQSLTLIATANQGSEATYESGFVIDKFPISRPNLTFSTLTVSNMSPEDSSIYLCSVTDLGLEVTETQYFGPGTRLLVL.

This chain uses TRBV27 with TRBJ2-1, with TRBD2 matching over 8 bases. V shed 4 bases, J shed 4 bases, and the junction held 6 bases outside the gene matches. The germline V gene encodes CDR1 MNHEY and CDR2 SMNVEV (reference sequence). This CDR3 comprises 15 residues. Here the CDR3 reads CASSYGGVGYNEQFF. The CDR3 coding sequence is TGTGCCAGCAGTTACGGGGGGGTAGGGTACAATGAGCAGTTCTTC.

The chain combines TRBV9 with TRBJ2-3; tentatively, D is TRBD2 (5 bases). Trimming shortened V by 0 bases and J by 0 bases, and 8 bases separated the two germline ends. The germline V gene has CDR1 SGDLS and CDR2 YYNGEE. This CDR3 contains 15 residues. CDR3 in amino acids: CASSVDGGSTDTQYF. CDR3 bases: TGTGCCAGCAGCGTAGATGGCGGGAGCACAGATACGCAGTATTTT.

This clone was detected once. The rearrangement uses TRBV2 and TRBJ2-1; 15 positions match TRBD2. The CDR3 totals 16 residues. Trimming took 1 base from V and 14 from J; bases not matched to a gene: 9. Germline CDR1 and CDR2: SNHLY and FYNNEI. The CDR3 region has the DNA TGTGCCAGCAGTGAAGGTATTCCCGGGACTAGCGGGGGGAAGTTCTTC. Protein product: CASSEGIPGTSGGKFF.

This chain connects TRBV7-2 to TRBJ1-5, with 7 nucleotides matching TRBD1. CDR1 and CDR2 (germline): SGHTA, FQGNSA. V gave up 1 base and J gave up 2 bases; unmatched junction bases: 5. The CDR3 spans 16 residues. In DNA form, the CDR3 reads TGTGCCAGCAGCTTAGTGGAGGGGGCAGGCAATCAGCCCCAGCATTTT. It yields the protein CASSLVEGAGNQPQHF. Full variable domain (remainder filled in from reference TRBV7-2 and TRBJ1-5): GAGVSQSPSNKVTEKGKDVELRCDPISGHTALYWYRQSLGQGLEFLIYFQGNSAPDKSGLPSDRFSAERTGGSVSTLTIQRTQQEDSAVYLCASSLVEGAGNQPQHFGDGTRLSIL.

This rearrangement joins TRBV4-2 to TRBJ2-3; weak D call: TRBD2 (5 bases). This CDR3 spans 17 amino acids. Trimming stripped 1 base from V and 7 bases from J, with 21 bases between. Per germline, CDR1 LGHNA and CDR2 YNFKEQ. CDR3 region: CASSQASLLPEANTQYF. CDR3 DNA sequence: TGTGCCAGCAGCCAAGCGTCCCTACTCCCGGAGGCCAATACGCAGTATTTT.

This chain links TRBV7-2 with TRBJ2-5; no clear D gene. This CDR3 spans 15 amino acids. Trimming removed 5 bases at V and 5 bases at J, with 18 bases between. Germline CDR1 is SGHTA and CDR2 is FQGNSA. The CDR3 DNA follows: TGTGCCAGCAGCCCCGACGGCGCCTGGTCGGAGACCCAGTACTTC. The encoded protein is CASSPDGAWSETQYF. Combining the CDR3 with reference TRBV7-2 and TRBJ2-5 gives the whole variable domain GAGVSQSPSNKVTEKGKDVELRCDPISGHTALYWYRQSLGQGLEFLIYFQGNSAPDKSGLPSDRFSAERTGGSVSTLTIQRTQQEDSAVYLCASSPDGAWSETQYFGPGTRLLVL.

The rearrangement uses TRBV11-1 and TRBJ1-1; 7 bases align to TRBD1. The CDR3 runs 15 residues. The V gene's germline CDR1 is SGHAT and CDR2 FQDESV (reference sequence). The junction had 8 bases not matched to a gene; V was cut back by 5 bases and J by 2 bases. CDR3 sequence: CASSRQGNQNTEAFF. The CDR3 nucleotides are TGTGCCAGCAGCAGACAGGGTAATCAAAACACTGAAGCTTTCTTT.

In DNA form, the CDR3 reads TGCGCCAGCAGCCAACCGGGACAGGGAACCTACGAGCAGTACTTC. Amino acids: CASSQPGQGTYEQYF. V gene TRBV4-1 combines with J gene TRBJ2-7; 9 bases are a match to TRBD1. The CDR3 runs to 15 residues. Per the germline V gene, CDR1 is MGHRA and CDR2 is YSYEKL. V was clipped by 2 bases and J by 2 bases; unmatched bases: 4.

The rearrangement links TRBV7-2 to TRBJ1-1; 9 bases map to TRBD1. The CDR3 runs to 18 residues. Trimming at V came to 2 bases and at J to 0 bases, leaving 10 bases not matched to a gene. The germline V gene has CDR1 SGHTA and CDR2 FQGNSA. The CDR3 loop is CASSLKGLQGAMNTEAFF. The CDR3 region has the DNA TGTGCCAGCAGCTTAAAGGGTCTACAGGGGGCAATGAACACTGAAGCTTTCTTT.

The chain recombines TRBV30 with TRBJ1-5; tentatively, D is TRBD1 (5 bases). Germline-derived CDR1 and CDR2 are GTSNPN and SVGIG (reference sequence). The CDR3 is 15 amino acids. V lost 0 bases and J lost 2, with 11 bases in between. CDR3 amino acids: CAWSVGGDGNQPQHF. DNA for the CDR3: TGTGCCTGGAGTGTTGGGGGTGACGGCAATCAGCCCCAGCATTTT.